Listed below are T cell receptor beta chains from one sample, sequenced in a study of T cell clonotyping in hematopoietic cell transplantation. The table came from immunoSEQ multiplex PCR; TCRdb's copy has only in-frame clones and leaves some out. The data show about 38,000 clones, 95% seen once. Sequenced here: peripheral blood mononuclear cells, sampled before stem cell transplant. Receptors were obtained from a man in his forties with chronic myeloid leukemia. Some clones in this sample may be carry-over from other donors' samples. Both conserved end residues are part of each CDR3. D genes are given only for firm matches. Clone size, where shown, is once, few, many, or a class for clones that have expanded.

CDR3 | DNA | size | length | V | D | J
CASSSDRVGTEAFF | TGTGCCAGCAGCTCCGACAGGGTAGGCACTGAAGCTTTCTTT | . | 14 | TRBV7-9 | TRBD1 | TRBJ1-1
CASSPADRTSSLFF | TGTGCCAGCAGTCCAGCGGACAGAACTTCTTCACTGTTTTTT | . | 14 | TRBV28 | . | TRBJ1-4
CASSPSNQPQHF | TGTGCCAGCAGTCCCAGCAATCAGCCCCAGCATTTT | once | 12 | TRBV6-6 | . | TRBJ1-5
CASSQVGGWNTEAFF | TGTGCCAGCAGCCAAGTAGGGGGCTGGAACACTGAAGCTTTCTTT | . | 15 | TRBV14 | TRBD1 | TRBJ1-1
CASSSSLTGTDFYEQYF | TGTGCCAGCAGCTCCTCTTTAACCGGGACAGATTTTTACGAGCAGTACTTC | . | 17 | TRBV7-8 | TRBD1 | TRBJ2-7
CSVEVPLTGIGEQFF | TGCAGCGTTGAAGTCCCCCTAACAGGGATAGGGGAGCAGTTCTTC | . | 15 | TRBV29-1 | . | TRBJ2-1
CASSSVGGGGRSYEQYF | TGCGCCAGCAGCTCGGTGGGAGGCGGGGGCCGCTCCTACGAGCAGTACTTC | . | 17 | TRBV5-1 | . | TRBJ2-7
CASRPTRAIYEQYF | TGTGCCAGCAGACCGACCAGGGCGATATACGAGCAGTACTTC | . | 14 | TRBV28 | . | TRBJ2-7
CSVLVGTMNTEAFF | TGCAGCGTTCTTGTAGGCACTATGAACACTGAAGCTTTCTTT | once | 14 | TRBV29-1 | . | TRBJ1-1
CASSSLGKFSEAFF | TGTGCCAGCAGCAGTTTGGGGAAATTCTCTGAAGCTTTCTTT | . | 14 | TRBV28 | . | TRBJ1-1
CAWRGQGMIQPQHF | TGTGCCTGGAGGGGGCAGGGAATGATTCAGCCCCAGCATTTT | once | 14 | TRBV30 | . | TRBJ1-5
CASSFDRDGYYGYTF | TGTGCCAGCAGTTTCGACCGGGACGGCTACTATGGCTACACCTTC | . | 15 | TRBV6-5 | . | TRBJ1-2
CASSYGTAYNTEAFF | TGTGCCAGCAGTTACGGGACAGCTTATAACACTGAAGCTTTCTTT | . | 15 | TRBV6-5 | TRBD1 | TRBJ1-1
CASSFRSPLHF | TGTGCCAGCAGTTTTCGTTCACCCCTCCACTTT | . | 11 | TRBV28 | . | TRBJ1-6
CASSLGGIAITLGGYTF | TGTGCCAGCAGCTTAGGCGGCATCGCAATCACGTTGGGAGGCTACACCTTC | . | 17 | TRBV7-9 | . | TRBJ1-2
CASSQWDINQPQHF | TGTGCCAGTAGTCAGTGGGATATCAATCAGCCCCAGCATTTT | . | 14 | TRBV19 | . | TRBJ1-5
CATDRGYTEAFF | TGTGCCACCGACAGGGGTTACACTGAAGCTTTCTTT | . | 12 | TRBV5-8 | TRBD1 | TRBJ1-1
CASSPPTGAIGGYTF | TGTGCCAGCAGCCCTCCTACAGGGGCGATTGGCGGCTACACCTTC | . | 15 | TRBV11-3 | TRBD1 | TRBJ1-2
CASSRDTVNTEAFF | TGTGCCAGTAGCCGGGACACCGTGAACACTGAAGCTTTCTTT | . | 14 | TRBV19 | . | TRBJ1-1
CASSGANTEAFF | TGTGCCAGCAGTGGAGCGAACACTGAAGCTTTCTTT | . | 12 | TRBV27 | . | TRBJ1-1
CASSDTLF | TGTGCCAGCAGTGATACCCTTTTT | . | 8 | TRBV2 | . | TRBJ1-1
CASSLVGGAGGYTF | TGTGCCAGCAGCTTGGTTGGGGGGGCCGGAGGCTACACCTTC | . | 14 | TRBV7-2 | . | TRBJ1-2
CASSTPGTGDNYGYTF | TGTGCCAGTAGTACCCCAGGGACAGGGGATAACTATGGCTACACCTTC | . | 16 | TRBV19 | TRBD1 | TRBJ1-2
CASSVGTLGNTIYF | TGTGCCAGCAGCGTAGGGACACTTGGAAACACCATATATTTT | . | 14 | TRBV9 | . | TRBJ1-3
CASSIGQTPIESPLHF | TGTGCCAGTAGTATCGGGCAGACGCCTATAGAATCACCCCTCCACTTT | . | 16 | TRBV19 | . | TRBJ1-6
CASSPRGTDTQYF | TGTGCCAGCAGTCCGCGCGGCACAGATACGCAGTATTTT | . | 13 | TRBV27 | . | TRBJ2-3
CASSSPEGTGYTF | TGTGCCAGCAGCTCCCCGGAGGGAACTGGCTACACCTTC | . | 13 | TRBV7-2 | . | TRBJ1-2
CASSQDGGQGNNSPLHF | TGCGCCAGCAGCCAAGATGGGGGCCAGGGGAATAATTCACCCCTCCACTTT | . | 17 | TRBV4-3 | . | TRBJ1-6
CASSFGTFGHTQYF | TGTGCCAGCAGCTTTGGGACCTTTGGACATACGCAGTATTTT | . | 14 | TRBV11-2 | . | TRBJ2-3
CASSLGTGEQPQHF | TGTGCCAGCAGCTTAGGGACAGGGGAACAGCCCCAGCATTTT | . | 14 | TRBV11-2 | TRBD1 | TRBJ1-5
CASSPTESDYYNEQFF | TGTGCCAGCAGTCCGACGGAATCGGACTATTACAATGAGCAGTTCTTC | once | 16 | TRBV9 | . | TRBJ2-1
CSVEGSSSGHSSGANVLTF | TGCAGCGTTGAGGGGAGTTCGTCAGGGCATAGCTCTGGGGCCAACGTCCTGACTTTC | few | 19 | TRBV29-1 | . | TRBJ2-6
CSVESARPGNTIYF | TGCAGCGTTGAGTCGGCCAGACCCGGAAACACCATATATTTT | . | 14 | TRBV29-1 | . | TRBJ1-3
CASRRDRELSGYTF | TGTGCCTCAAGAAGGGACAGGGAGTTGTCCGGCTACACCTTC | . | 14 | TRBV30 | TRBD1 | TRBJ1-2
CASSFRDRVNYGYTF | TGTGCCAGCAGCTTCCGGGACAGGGTTAACTATGGCTACACCTTC | once | 15 | TRBV5-6 | TRBD1 | TRBJ1-2
CASSGGGSTEAFF | TGTGCCAGCAGCGGAGGTGGGTCCACTGAAGCTTTCTTT | . | 13 | TRBV9 | . | TRBJ1-1
CASSPPGYRMNGNTIYF | TGTGCCAGCTCACCACCGGGGTACAGAATGAACGGAAACACCATATATTTT | . | 17 | TRBV18 | . | TRBJ1-3
CAIGSSGSYEQYF | TGTGCCATCGGGTCTAGCGGCTCCTACGAGCAGTACTTC | . | 13 | TRBV10-3 | TRBD2 | TRBJ2-7
CASSPGTVRGYTF | TGTGCCAGCAGTCCCGGGACAGTACGAGGCTACACCTTC | few | 13 | TRBV28 | TRBD1 | TRBJ1-2
CASSLQADQPQHF | TGTGCCAGCAGCTTGCAAGCGGATCAGCCCCAGCATTTT | . | 13 | TRBV5-5 | . | TRBJ1-5
CAISDLTGATTEAFF | TGTGCCATCAGTGACCTGACAGGGGCCACCACTGAAGCTTTCTTT | . | 15 | TRBV10-3 | TRBD1 | TRBJ1-1
CAWSVRRRTVLGYTF | TGTGCCTGGAGTGTACGGCGACGGACAGTCCTCGGCTACACCTTC | . | 15 | TRBV30 | . | TRBJ1-2
CASRAGRDGNYGYTF | TGTGCCAGCAGGGCTGGGAGGGACGGAAACTATGGCTACACCTTC | once | 15 | TRBV6-1 | . | TRBJ1-2
CASSHSNEGSGNEQFF | TGCGCCAGCAGCCATTCGAACGAGGGAAGTGGGAATGAGCAGTTCTTC | . | 16 | TRBV4-1 | . | TRBJ2-1
CASSLGGAGIGVPNYGYTF | TGTGCCAGCAGTTTAGGGGGTGCGGGAATAGGGGTTCCTAACTATGGCTACACCTTC | . | 19 | TRBV28 | . | TRBJ1-2
CASSLSGQGEQFF | TGTGCCAGCAGCTTATCGGGACAGGGCGAGCAGTTCTTC | . | 13 | TRBV7-9 | TRBD1 | TRBJ2-1
CASSGWDGLYEQYF | TGTGCCAGCAGCGGATGGGACGGGTTATACGAGCAGTACTTC | once | 14 | TRBV7-2 | . | TRBJ2-7